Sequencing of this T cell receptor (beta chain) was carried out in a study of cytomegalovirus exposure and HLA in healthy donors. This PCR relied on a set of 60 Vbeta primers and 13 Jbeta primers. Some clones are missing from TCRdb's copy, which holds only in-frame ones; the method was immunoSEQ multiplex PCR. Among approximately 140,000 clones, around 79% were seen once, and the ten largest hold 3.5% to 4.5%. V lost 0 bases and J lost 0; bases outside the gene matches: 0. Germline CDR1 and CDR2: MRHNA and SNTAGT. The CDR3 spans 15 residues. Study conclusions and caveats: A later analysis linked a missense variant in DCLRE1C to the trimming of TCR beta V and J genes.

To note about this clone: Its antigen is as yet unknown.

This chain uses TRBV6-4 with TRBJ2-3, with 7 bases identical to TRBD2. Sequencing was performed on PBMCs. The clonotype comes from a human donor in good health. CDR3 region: CASSDSGGSTDTQYF. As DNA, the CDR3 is TGTGCCAGCAGTGACTCGGGGGGGAGCACAGATACGCAGTATTTT.